The clone carrying this T cell receptor (beta chain) was found many times. Its antigen is unidentified. This record comes from a study of CD8 T cells in ankylosing spondylitis. General study results and limits: Disease-linked clones reportedly concentrated significantly in matched ankylosing spondylitis synovial fluid.

The CDR3 totals 18 residues. Germline CDR1 and CDR2: ENHRY and SYGVKD. V gave up 0 bases and J gave up 0 bases, with 16 bases separating them. A single record per CDR3 protein comes from TCRdb applying MiXCR to the 5' RACE reads. The profile shows approximately 110,000 distinct CDR3 sequences, 24% of them singletons. The origin of this receptor is a male donor with ankylosing spondylitis. Material for sequencing was synovial fluid, either unsorted or a sorted T cell fraction (not recorded which). The V gene is TRBV10-3, the J gene TRBJ2-3, with a weak D call TRBD2 (5 bases). This chain's CDR3 is CAISESEGLPTSTDTQYF. The CDR3 nucleotides are TGTGCCATCAGTGAGTCTGAGGGCCTACCGACTAGCACAGATACGCAGTATTTT.